This T cell receptor beta chain is from a study of blood T cells in healthy people across ages. Findings and limits, study-wide: When set beside aged donors, long-lived donors presented more naive CD4+ cells and higher diversity.

Then a second PCR, running roughly 7 to 11 cycles, was carried out with a sample-barcoded 5' primer and a J-beta primer mix. TCRdb used MiXCR to reprocess the 5' RACE reads, holding one entry per CDR3 protein. This table has about 1.8 million distinct CDR3 sequences, 40% to 55% appearing once. The V and J ends lost 5 bases and 10 bases, in that order; junction bases with no gene match: 13. CDR1 is SGHVS and CDR2 is FNYEAQ in the germline V gene. The CDR3 has 16 amino acids. On this clonotype itself: No antigen is known for it.

The sequenced sample was blood. The genes are TRBV7-6 and TRBJ2-1; 11 bases are a match to TRBD2. The TCR was taken from a middle-aged woman in good health. The CDR3 protein is CASSLELAGAFREQFF. The CDR3 DNA follows: TGTGCCAGCAGCCTAGAACTAGCGGGGGCTTTCCGGGAGCAGTTCTTC.